This T cell receptor (beta chain) was profiled in a study of shared clonotypes between healthy human individuals. There are a few counts of this clone. The CDR3 is 12 amino acids. V was cut by 7 bases and J by 4 bases, with 8 bases left in between. The V gene's germline CDR1 is SNHLY and CDR2 FYNNEI. Assay: immunoSEQ multiplex PCR; the TCRdb copy retains only in-frame clones and omits some. The repertoire includes approximately 710,000 clones, 90% of them detected once, and more than 30% sits in the top ten. The gene calls are TRBV2 and TRBJ2-1, with TRBD2 as a possible D gene (5 bases). The clonotype originates from a man between 18 and 29 years old in good health. Some clones in this sample may be carry-over from other donors' samples. Sequenced input: memory CD8+ T cells from PBMCs. Subset described: CD45RO+ cells pooled with CCR7-negative TemRA cells. The CDR3 is CASTGSYNEQFF. The CDR3 DNA sequence: TGTGCCAGCACGGGGTCATACAATGAGCAGTTCTTC. The complete variable domain, with remaining parts taken from reference TRBV2 and TRBJ2-1, reads EPEVTQTPSHQVTQMGQEVILRCVPISNHLYFYWYRQILGQKVEFLVSFYNNEISEKSEIFDDQFSVERPDGSNFTLKIRSTKLEDSAMYFCASTGSYNEQFFGPGTRLTVL.